Each of the 26 T cell receptor beta chains below was sequenced from the same sample in a study of blood T cell repertoires in COVID-19. Repertoires were generated with immunoSEQ multiplex PCR, while TCRdb's copy carries only in-frame clones and drops some. The repertoire holds approximately 170,000 clones, with about 87% as singletons. The sequenced material came from peripheral blood. These receptors were taken from an elderly woman with COVID-19, enrolled during active disease.

The chain joins TRBV21-1 to TRBJ1-5. TRBV21-1 is recorded as a pseudogene. The CDR3 runs 16 residues. DNA of the CDR3: TGTGCCAGCAGCAAAAAGGAGAGGGCCCACAATCAGCCCCAGCATTTT. Its protein product is CASSKKERAHNQPQHF.

The chain carries TRBV19 and TRBJ1-5; D not certain. The length of the CDR3 is 14 residues. The V end lost 9 bases, the J end lost 3 bases, and 15 bases lay between the germline ends. Germline values: CDR1 LNHDA, CDR2 SQIVND (reference sequence). In nucleotides, the CDR3 is TGTGCCAGCGTAAGCGGGCAGATCAATCAGCCCCAGCATTTT. Translating it yields CASVSGQINQPQHF.

The CDR3: CASGSTGKGTGELFF. The CDR3 DNA follows: TGTGCCAGCGGTTCAACAGGGAAGGGCACCGGGGAGCTGTTTTTT. The chain joins TRBV5-6 to TRBJ2-2; perhaps TRBD1 as D (6 bases). Germline V gene lookup returns CDR1 SGHDT and CDR2 YYEEEE. The CDR3 contains 15 residues. With 7 bases removed from V and 4 bases from J, the gap between germline ends came to 17 bases.

The chain recombines TRBV10-2 with TRBJ2-5, with 12 bases that match TRBD2. The germline V gene encodes CDR1 WSHSY and CDR2 SAAADI. With 5 bases clipped from V and 2 bases from J, the junction kept 0 bases outside the gene matches. The CDR3 totals 14 residues. The CDR3 is CASSTSGGQETQYF. CDR3 bases: TGCGCCAGCAGTACTAGCGGGGGGCAAGAGACCCAGTACTTC.

This clone was picked up one time. CDR3: CATRQGEDTEAFF. The CDR3 DNA is TGTGCCACCAGACAGGGGGAAGACACTGAAGCTTTCTTT. The chain has TRBV24-1 and TRBJ1-1; TRBD1 matches at 8 bases. This CDR3 is built from 13 residues. Trimming took 7 bases from V and 3 from J; bases not matched to a gene: 3. Germline loops: CDR1 KGHDR, CDR2 SFDVKD.

The chain uses TRBV6-1 and TRBJ1-2; D perhaps matches TRBD1 (5 bases). Trimming left V 2 bases short and J 8 bases short, with 12 bases between. Germline V gene data show CDR1 as MNHNS and CDR2 as SASEGT. There are 13 residues in the CDR3. The CDR3 bases are TGTGCCAGCAGTGAATCGGCAGGGAAGGGCTACACCTTC. This encodes CASSESAGKGYTF.

V usage is TRBV7-8 and J usage is TRBJ1-2, with TRBD1 matching 7 bases. This CDR3 has 15 amino acids. Germline lookup yields CDR1 SGHVS and CDR2 FQNEAQ. With 3 bases clipped from V and 1 base from J, the junction kept 5 bases outside the gene matches. This CDR3 reads CASSLDGTVNYGYTF. As DNA, the CDR3 is TGTGCCAGCAGCTTGGACGGGACAGTTAACTATGGCTACACCTTC. The full variable domain, in which reference TRBV7-8 and TRBJ1-2 provide the parts outside the CDR3, is GAGVSQSPRYKVAKRGQDVALRCDPISGHVSLFWYQQALGQGPEFLTYFQNEAQLDKSGLPSDRFFAERPEGSVSTLKIQRTQQEDSAVYLCASSLDGTVNYGYTFGSGTRLTVV.

Here the CDR3 reads CASSPGGLSYEQYF. The CDR3 nucleotides are TGTGCCAGCAGTCCCGGGGGGCTCTCCTACGAGCAGTACTTC. V usage is TRBV6-5 and J usage is TRBJ2-7, with D perhaps matching TRBD2 (7 bases). The CDR3 covers 14 residues. CDR1 and CDR2 (germline): MNHEY, SVGAGI. The ends were cut back, 5 bases at V and 0 bases at J, with 11 bases in the middle.

The chain joins TRBV6-6 to TRBJ2-1, with D unclear. The germline V gene has CDR1 MNHNY and CDR2 SVGAGI (reference sequence). V was trimmed by 4 bases and J by 4 bases, leaving 5 bases between them. The CDR3 is made up of 12 amino acids. The CDR3 is CASSSGYNEQFF. Here the CDR3 DNA reads TGTGCCAGCAGTTCAGGTTACAATGAGCAGTTCTTC.

This clone has more than one count but fewer than ten. The chain uses TRBV5-5 and TRBJ2-1; 9 bases agree with TRBD1. V shed 2 bases, J shed 2 bases, and the junction held 5 bases outside the gene matches. Germline values: CDR1 SGHKS, CDR2 YYEKEE (reference sequence). The CDR3 has 16 residues. CDR3 DNA sequence: TGTGCCAGCAGCTTAGGGACAGGGCTTACCTACAATGAGCAGTTCTTC. Encoded protein: CASSLGTGLTYNEQFF.

This clone was found a few times. The gene calls are TRBV27 and TRBJ1-1, with 7 bases that match TRBD1. The V gene's germline CDR1 is MNHEY and CDR2 SMNVEV (reference sequence). CDR3 length: 19 residues. The ends lost 2 bases at V and 2 bases at J; junction bases unmatched: 17. CDR3 region: CASSLNGDRFLFRNTEAFF. The CDR3 DNA reads as TGTGCCAGCAGTTTAAATGGGGACAGATTTCTCTTTCGCAACACTGAAGCTTTCTTT.

The rearrangement joins TRBV9 to TRBJ1-1, with D possibly being TRBD1 (6 bases). With 6 bases removed from V and 0 bases from J, the gap between germline ends came to 9 bases. Germline-derived CDR1 and CDR2 are SGDLS and YYNGEE. This CDR3 has 13 residues. CDR3 protein: CASTDRMNTEAFF. CDR3 bases: TGTGCCAGCACCGACAGGATGAACACTGAAGCTTTCTTT. Using reference TRBV9 and TRBJ1-1 for the parts outside the CDR3, the full variable domain is DSGVTQTPKHLITATGQRVTLRCSPRSGDLSVYWYQQSLDQGLQFLIQYYNGEERAKGNILERFSAQQFPDLHSELNLSSLELGDSALYFCASTDRMNTEAFFGQGTRLTVV.

This clone is a singleton in its sample. The V gene is TRBV6-6, the J gene TRBJ1-1; D is uncertain. Germline CDR1 is MNHNY and CDR2 is SVGAGI (reference sequence). Trimming took off 4 bases at V and 0 bases at J, with 6 bases between the two ends. The CDR3 is 13 amino acids. The CDR3 DNA is TGTGCCAGCAGTTTAGTAATGAACACTGAAGCTTTCTTT. Its protein product is CASSLVMNTEAFF.

The chain combines TRBV28 with TRBJ1-5, with D perhaps matching TRBD1 (6 bases). Germline CDR1 and CDR2: MDHEN and SYDVKM. The CDR3 has 12 residues. Trimming took 5 bases from V and 11 from J, leaving 13 bases between them. The CDR3 nucleotides are TGTGCCAGCAGTGGCCAGGGGCGGGCCCAGCATTTT. Its translation is CASSGQGRAQHF.

This chain links TRBV28 with TRBJ1-4; no definite D call. V lost 6 bases to trimming and J lost 1 base, with 6 bases between them. The CDR3 spans 13 residues. Germline CDR1 reads MDHEN; CDR2 reads SYDVKM. The chain's CDR3 is CASRPGTNEKLFF. In nucleotides, the CDR3 is TGTGCCAGCAGACCAGGAACTAATGAAAAACTGTTTTTT.

This rearrangement joins TRBV28 to TRBJ1-1; D uncertain. The germline gives CDR1 MDHEN, CDR2 SYDVKM. Trimming took 5 bases from V and 3 from J, leaving 10 bases between them. This CDR3 is 13 amino acids long. The chain's CDR3 is CASSAGFYTEAFF. CDR3 bases: TGTGCCAGCAGTGCCGGGTTTTACACTGAAGCTTTCTTT.

The chain combines TRBV25-1 with TRBJ1-5, with 7 nucleotides matching TRBD1. CDR1 and CDR2 from the germline V gene are MGHDK and SYGVNS. Unmatched junction bases numbered 8, after V lost 1 base and J lost 5 bases. The CDR3 is 16 residues long. DNA of the CDR3: TGTGCCAGCAGTGAATTGTGGGACAGTCATCATCAGCCCCAGCATTTT. This translates into CASSELWDSHHQPQHF.

This clone showed up just once. The chain carries TRBV28 and TRBJ2-7; D is perhaps TRBD2 (5 bases). Germline loops: CDR1 MDHEN, CDR2 SYDVKM. The V gene lost 4 bases and the J gene lost 3 bases, with 13 bases spanning the gap. CDR3 length: 14 amino acids. The CDR3 DNA is TGTGCCAGCAGTTACCCCGGAGGAGGCTACGAGCAGTACTTC. Its protein is CASSYPGGGYEQYF.

V usage is TRBV6-5 and J usage is TRBJ1-5; D perhaps matches TRBD1 (5 bases). The CDR3 spans 14 residues. V lost 7 bases to trimming and J lost 4 bases, with 14 bases between them. The germline V gene has CDR1 MNHEY and CDR2 SVGAGI. The DNA for the CDR3 is TGTGCCAGCACCGCAGGTGGGGCGAATCAGCCCCAGCATTTT. Protein: CASTAGGANQPQHF.

This chain uses TRBV11-3 with TRBJ2-3, with TRBD2 matching 7 bases. Germline V gene lookup returns CDR1 SGHNT and CDR2 YENEEA. The CDR3 length is 17 residues. V was clipped by 5 bases and J by 9 bases; unmatched bases: 20. The CDR3 sequence is CASSLTGREAPSETQYF. The CDR3 DNA reads as TGTGCCAGCAGCCTAACTGGCCGGGAGGCCCCATCGGAGACGCAGTATTTT.

Only a few counts were recorded for this clone. J is TRBJ1-1 and V is TRBV7-9; tentative D call: TRBD1 (6 bases). There are 19 residues in the CDR3. With 2 bases removed from V and 2 bases from J, the gap between germline ends came to 24 bases. The germline V gene encodes CDR1 SEHNR and CDR2 FQNEAQ (reference sequence). The CDR3 sequence: CASSLPSSFVQGRNTEAFF. The CDR3, as DNA: TGTGCCAGCAGCTTACCCAGCAGCTTCGTTCAGGGGAGAAACACTGAAGCTTTCTTT.

The CDR3 loop is CASSIDRAGPPNTDTQYF. CDR3 bases: TGTGCCAGTAGTATAGATCGGGCGGGGCCTCCAAACACAGATACGCAGTATTTT. V usage is TRBV19 and J usage is TRBJ2-3; D is perhaps TRBD2 (6 bases). Trimming shortened V by 0 bases and J by 2 bases, and 18 bases separated the two germline ends. The CDR3 is 18 residues long. Germline V gene sequence: CDR1 LNHDA, CDR2 SQIVND (reference sequence).

This clone was observed a single time. The V gene is TRBV7-6, the J gene TRBJ2-2; the D is unclear. Looked up from germline, CDR1 is SGHVS and CDR2 is FNYEAQ. This CDR3 is built from 15 residues. V was shortened by 1 base and J by 5 bases, with 11 bases between the two germline ends. The CDR3 DNA sequence: TGTGCCAGCAGCTTAGGAGGCCTTAAGACCGGGGAGCTGTTTTTT. Its translation: CASSLGGLKTGELFF.

This clone has just one count. This rearrangement joins TRBV11-2 to TRBJ1-1; no clear D gene. CDR1 is SGHAT, CDR2 FQNNGV, per germline. Trimming removed 2 bases at V and 3 bases at J, with 7 bases between. This CDR3 contains 13 residues. CDR3 in DNA: TGTGCCAGCAGCTTAACCCGGGACACTGAAGCTTTCTTT. It encodes CASSLTRDTEAFF.

CDR3 coding DNA: TGTGCCAGCAGTCCCCCCGGGGTAAGGACTGAAGCTTTCTTT. Translating gives CASSPPGVRTEAFF. This chain connects TRBV28 to TRBJ1-1, with D unresolved. V lost 5 bases and J 5 bases, leaving 15 bases between the germline ends. The CDR3 loop spans 14 amino acids. CDR1 and CDR2 (germline): MDHEN, SYDVKM.

V usage is TRBV7-2 and J usage is TRBJ1-2; 7 nucleotides align to TRBD1. V lost 5 bases to trimming and J lost 4 bases; unmatched junction nucleotides: 7. This CDR3 comprises 14 residues. Germline-derived CDR1 and CDR2 are SGHTA and FQGNSA. Written as DNA, the CDR3 is TGTGCCAGCAGCCCAGGGGGTTGGGGCTATGGCTACACCTTC. Translation: CASSPGGWGYGYTF.